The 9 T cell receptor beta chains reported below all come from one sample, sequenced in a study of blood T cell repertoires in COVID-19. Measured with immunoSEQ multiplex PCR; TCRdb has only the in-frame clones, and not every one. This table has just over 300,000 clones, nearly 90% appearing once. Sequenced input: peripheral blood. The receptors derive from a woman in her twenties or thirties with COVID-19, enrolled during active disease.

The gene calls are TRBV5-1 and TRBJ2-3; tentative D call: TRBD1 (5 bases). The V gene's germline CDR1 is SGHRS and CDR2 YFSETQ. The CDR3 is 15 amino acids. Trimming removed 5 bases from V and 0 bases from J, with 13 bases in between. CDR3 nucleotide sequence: TGCGCCAGCAGAAGTGGCAAGGGGAGCACAGATACGCAGTATTTT. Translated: CASRSGKGSTDTQYF.

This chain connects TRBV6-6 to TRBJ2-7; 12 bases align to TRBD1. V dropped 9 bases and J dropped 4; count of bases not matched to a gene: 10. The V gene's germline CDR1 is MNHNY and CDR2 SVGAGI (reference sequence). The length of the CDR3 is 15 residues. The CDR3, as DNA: TGTGCCAGTTACGAACCGGGACAGGGGGCTTACGAGCAGTACTTC. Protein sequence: CASYEPGQGAYEQYF.

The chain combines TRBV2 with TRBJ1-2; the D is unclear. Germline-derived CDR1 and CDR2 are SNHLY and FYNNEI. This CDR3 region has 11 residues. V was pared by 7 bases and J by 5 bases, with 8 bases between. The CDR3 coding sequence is TGTGCCAGCAACAGCCAATATGGCTACACCTTC. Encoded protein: CASNSQYGYTF. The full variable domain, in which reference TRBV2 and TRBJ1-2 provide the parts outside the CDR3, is EPEVTQTPSHQVTQMGQEVILRCVPISNHLYFYWYRQILGQKVEFLVSFYNNEISEKSEIFDDQFSVERPDGSNFTLKIRSTKLEDSAMYFCASNSQYGYTFGSGTRLTVV.

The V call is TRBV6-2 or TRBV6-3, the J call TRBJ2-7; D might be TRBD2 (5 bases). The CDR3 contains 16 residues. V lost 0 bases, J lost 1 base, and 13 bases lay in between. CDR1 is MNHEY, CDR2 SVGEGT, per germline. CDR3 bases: TGTGCCAGCAGTTACTCAGCGGAGAGAGGGTCCTACGAGCAGTACTTC. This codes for CASSYSAERGSYEQYF.

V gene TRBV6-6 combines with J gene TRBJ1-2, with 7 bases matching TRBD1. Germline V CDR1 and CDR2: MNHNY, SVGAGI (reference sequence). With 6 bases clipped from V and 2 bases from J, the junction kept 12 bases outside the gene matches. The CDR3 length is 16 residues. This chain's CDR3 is CASRAAGRGLNYGYTF. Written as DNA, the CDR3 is TGTGCCAGCAGAGCAGCCGGAAGGGGGCTGAACTATGGCTACACCTTC.

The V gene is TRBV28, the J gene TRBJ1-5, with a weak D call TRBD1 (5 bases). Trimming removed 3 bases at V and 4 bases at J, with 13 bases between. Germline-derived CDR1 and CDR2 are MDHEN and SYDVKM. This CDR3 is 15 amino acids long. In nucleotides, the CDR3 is TGTGCCAGCAGTTTTAGCGGGGCAGGGAATCAGCCCCAGCATTTT. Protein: CASSFSGAGNQPQHF.

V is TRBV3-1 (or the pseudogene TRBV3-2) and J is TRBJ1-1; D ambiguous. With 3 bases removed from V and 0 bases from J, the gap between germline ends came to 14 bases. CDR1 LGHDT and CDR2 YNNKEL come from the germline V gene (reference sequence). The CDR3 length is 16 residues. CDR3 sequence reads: CASSQLGGSMNTEAFF. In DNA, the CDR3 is TGTGCCAGCAGCCAGTTGGGAGGTTCGATGAACACTGAAGCTTTCTTT.

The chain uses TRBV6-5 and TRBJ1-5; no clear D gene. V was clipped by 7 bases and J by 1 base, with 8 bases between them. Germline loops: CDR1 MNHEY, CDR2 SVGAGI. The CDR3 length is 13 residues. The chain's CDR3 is CASTSVSNQPQHF. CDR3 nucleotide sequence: TGTGCCAGCACATCGGTCAGCAATCAGCCCCAGCATTTT.

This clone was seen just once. CDR3 bases: TGTGCCAGCAGCCTGAGCTCTGGGGCCAACGTCCTGACTTTC. Residues: CASSLSSGANVLTF. The chain couples TRBV11-2 to TRBJ2-6; D unresolved. The CDR3 contains 14 residues. From germline, CDR1 is SGHAT and CDR2 FQNNGV. With 5 bases removed from V and 0 bases from J, the gap between germline ends came to 5 bases.